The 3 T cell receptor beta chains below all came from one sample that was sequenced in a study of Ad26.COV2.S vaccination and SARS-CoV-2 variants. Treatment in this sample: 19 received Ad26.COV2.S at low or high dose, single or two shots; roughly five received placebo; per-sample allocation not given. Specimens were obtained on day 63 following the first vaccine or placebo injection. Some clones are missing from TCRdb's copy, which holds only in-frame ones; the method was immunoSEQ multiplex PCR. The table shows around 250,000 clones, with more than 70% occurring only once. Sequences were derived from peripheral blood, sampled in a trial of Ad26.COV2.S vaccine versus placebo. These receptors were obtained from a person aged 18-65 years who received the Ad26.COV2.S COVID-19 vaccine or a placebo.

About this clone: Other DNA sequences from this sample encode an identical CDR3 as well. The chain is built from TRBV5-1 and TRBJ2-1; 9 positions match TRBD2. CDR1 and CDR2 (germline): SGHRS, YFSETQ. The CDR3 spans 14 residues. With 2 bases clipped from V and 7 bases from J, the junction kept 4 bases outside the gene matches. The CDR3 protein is CASSLGTSGNEQFF. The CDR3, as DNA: TGCGCCAGCAGCTTAGGAACTAGCGGGAATGAGCAGTTCTTC.

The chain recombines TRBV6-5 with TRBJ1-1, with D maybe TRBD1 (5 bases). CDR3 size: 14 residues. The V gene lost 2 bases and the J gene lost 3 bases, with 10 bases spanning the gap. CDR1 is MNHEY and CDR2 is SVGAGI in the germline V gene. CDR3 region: CASSYGQGHTEAFF. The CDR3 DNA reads TGTGCCAGCAGTTACGGGCAGGGCCACACTGAAGCTTTCTTT.

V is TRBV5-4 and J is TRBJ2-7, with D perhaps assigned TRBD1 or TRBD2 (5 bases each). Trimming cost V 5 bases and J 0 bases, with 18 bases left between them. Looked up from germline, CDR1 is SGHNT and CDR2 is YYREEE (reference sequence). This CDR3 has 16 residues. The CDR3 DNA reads TGTGCCAGCAGACCGGAACCGGGACGAAGCTCCTACGAGCAGTACTTC. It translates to CASRPEPGRSSYEQYF.